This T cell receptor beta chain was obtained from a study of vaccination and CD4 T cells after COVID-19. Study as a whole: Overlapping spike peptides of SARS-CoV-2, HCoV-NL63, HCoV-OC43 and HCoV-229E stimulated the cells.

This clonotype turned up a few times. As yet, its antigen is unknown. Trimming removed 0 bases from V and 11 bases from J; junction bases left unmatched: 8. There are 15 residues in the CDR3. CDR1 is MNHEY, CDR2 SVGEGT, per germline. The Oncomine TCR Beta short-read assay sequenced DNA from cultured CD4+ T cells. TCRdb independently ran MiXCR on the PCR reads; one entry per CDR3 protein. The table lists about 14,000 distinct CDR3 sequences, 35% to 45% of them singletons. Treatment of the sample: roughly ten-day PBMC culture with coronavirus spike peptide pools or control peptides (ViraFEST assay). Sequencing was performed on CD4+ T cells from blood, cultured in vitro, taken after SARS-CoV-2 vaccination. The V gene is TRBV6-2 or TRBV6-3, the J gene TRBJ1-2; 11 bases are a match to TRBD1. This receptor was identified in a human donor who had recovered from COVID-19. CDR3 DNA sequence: TGTGCCAGCAGTTACTCGTTGGACAGGGGGCCGGAGTACACCTTC. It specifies CASSYSLDRGPEYTF.